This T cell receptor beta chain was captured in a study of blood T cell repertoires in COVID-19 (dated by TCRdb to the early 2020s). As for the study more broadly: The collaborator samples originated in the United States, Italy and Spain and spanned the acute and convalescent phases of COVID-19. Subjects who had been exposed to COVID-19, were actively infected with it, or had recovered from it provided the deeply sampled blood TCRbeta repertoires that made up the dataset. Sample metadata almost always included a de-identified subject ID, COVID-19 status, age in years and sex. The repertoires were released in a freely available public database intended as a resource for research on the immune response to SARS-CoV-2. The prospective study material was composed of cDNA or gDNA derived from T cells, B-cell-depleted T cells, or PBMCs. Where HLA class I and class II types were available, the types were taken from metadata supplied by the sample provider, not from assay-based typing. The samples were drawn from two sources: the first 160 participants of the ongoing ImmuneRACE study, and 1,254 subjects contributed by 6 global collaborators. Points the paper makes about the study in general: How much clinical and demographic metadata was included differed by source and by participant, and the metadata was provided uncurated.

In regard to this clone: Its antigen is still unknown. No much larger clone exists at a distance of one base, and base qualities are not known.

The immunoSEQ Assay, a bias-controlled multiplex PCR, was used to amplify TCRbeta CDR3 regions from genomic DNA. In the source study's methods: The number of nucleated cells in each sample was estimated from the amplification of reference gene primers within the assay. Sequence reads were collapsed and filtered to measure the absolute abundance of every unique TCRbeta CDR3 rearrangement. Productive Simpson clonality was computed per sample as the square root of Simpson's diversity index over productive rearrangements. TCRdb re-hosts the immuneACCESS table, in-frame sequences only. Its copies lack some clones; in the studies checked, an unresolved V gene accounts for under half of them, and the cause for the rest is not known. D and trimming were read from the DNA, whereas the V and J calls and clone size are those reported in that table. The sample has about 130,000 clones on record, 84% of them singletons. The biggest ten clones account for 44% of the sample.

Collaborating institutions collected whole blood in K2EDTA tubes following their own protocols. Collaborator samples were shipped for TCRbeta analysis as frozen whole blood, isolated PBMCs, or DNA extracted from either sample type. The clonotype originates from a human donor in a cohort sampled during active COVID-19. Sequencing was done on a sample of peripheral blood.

The nucleotides are TGTGCCAGCAGCTCGACAGGGCCGAACAATGAGCAGTTCTTC. It encodes CASSSTGPNNEQFF. The sequence links TRBV5-5 to TRBJ2-1, with 7 middle bases fitting TRBD1. From the cysteine through the phenylalanine, the CDR3 covers 14 amino acids. This entry keeps only the CDR3 DNA: 42 bases, framed from base 1. V ends up 3 bases short and J 5 bases short, with an unmatched junction base count of 5. CDR1 and CDR2, per the germline V gene (reference sequence), are SGHKS and YYEKEE.